This TCR beta chain was found in a study of T cell responses to AZD1222 COVID-19 vaccine. Sequencing was performed with immunoSEQ multiplex PCR; in TCRdb, only in-frame clones are kept and a portion is missing. The sample has around 100,000 clones, nearly 95% seen once; the top ten hold roughly 1.7%. Whole-study results and caveats: Two doses of AZD1222 preceded a rise in Spike-specific TCR breadth and depth. White British donors predominated, females outnumbered males, and clonal diversity was possibly underestimated. Repertoire sampling was restricted to post-peak T cell response timepoints.

V lost 0 bases to trimming and J lost 5 bases; unmatched junction nucleotides: 3. The CDR3 loop spans 15 amino acids. Germline values: CDR1 SGDLS, CDR2 YYNGEE. As regards this clone: Its antigen remains unknown.

The sequence derives from an adult in good health. The rearrangement uses TRBV9 and TRBJ2-2, with 8 bases matching TRBD1. The source material was peripheral blood, sampled on day 0 of AZD1222 vaccination. CDR3 residues: CASSVEQGGTGELFF. Written as DNA, the CDR3 is TGTGCCAGCAGCGTAGAACAGGGGGGAACCGGGGAGCTGTTTTTT.